This is a list of T cell receptor beta chains from one sample in a study of cytomegalovirus exposure and HLA in healthy donors. The repertoire was sequenced with immunoSEQ multiplex PCR; TCRdb's copy has only in-frame clones and lacks some. The sample consists of about 130,000 clones, about 80% of them appearing once. Sequencing used PBMCs. The origin of the receptors is a girl aged 2-10 years in good health and CMV-seronegative. Each CDR3 is given with its conserved first and last residue. A D gene is named only where the DNA matches it firmly. Some rows have no size entry. The others give once, few or many, or a class for an expanded clone.

D	V	J	size	DNA	CDR3
NA	TRBV27	TRBJ2-2	NA	TGTGCCAGCAGTTTATCGTCCGGCACCGGGGAGCTGTTTTTT	CASSLSSGTGELFF
NA	TRBV30	TRBJ1-1	NA	TGTGCCTGGGCTTACGGGGGGGAAGGAGTCTTT	CAWAYGGEGVF
TRBD1	TRBV15	TRBJ2-7	NA	TGTGCCACCAGCAGCCCGGGACAGGGGGACTACGAGCAGTACTTC	CATSSPGQGDYEQYF
TRBD1	TRBV29-1	TRBJ1-2	NA	TGCAGCGTTGAAGAAACAGGGGGTAATGGCTACACCTTC	CSVEETGGNGYTF
TRBD1	TRBV29-1	TRBJ1-4	NA	TGCAGCGTAGGGGACAGGGGGCATGAAAAACTGTTTTTT	CSVGDRGHEKLFF
NA	TRBV15	TRBJ1-5	NA	TGTGCCACCAGCAGAGAGGGAGTGTTGAATAGCAATCAGCCCCAGCATTTT	CATSREGVLNSNQPQHF
NA	TRBV30	TRBJ2-3	NA	TGTGCCTGGAGTGTAAGATGGGCCAGCACAGATACGCAGTATTTT	CAWSVRWASTDTQYF
TRBD2	TRBV6-5	TRBJ2-7	once	TGTGCCAGCAGTAAAGACGGGACTAGGAAGAACGAGCAGTACTTC	CASSKDGTRKNEQYF
TRBD2	TRBV28	TRBJ2-5	once	TGTGCCAGCAGTTCACCGGGACTAGCGGGCCGAAACCAAGAGACCCAGTACTTC	CASSSPGLAGRNQETQYF
NA	TRBV4-2	TRBJ1-6	NA	TGTGCCAGCAGCCAAGTTGCACAGGCTAATTCACCCCTCCACTTT	CASSQVAQANSPLHF
TRBD2	TRBV28	TRBJ2-3	NA	TGTGCCAGCAGTGATACTAGCGGGAGGGCCTCCACAGATACGCAGTATTTT	CASSDTSGRASTDTQYF
NA	TRBV28	TRBJ1-1	few	TGTGCCAGCAGTTTCCGGAACACTGAAGCTTTCTTT	CASSFRNTEAFF
NA	TRBV5-1	TRBJ2-7	NA	TGCGCCAGCAGCTTGGGCCCGGTCCTGGAGGGAGGGCAGTACTTC	CASSLGPVLEGGQYF
TRBD1	TRBV5-6	TRBJ1-1	NA	TGTGCCAGCAGCTACGGGACAGGGAGCACTGAAGCTTTCTTT	CASSYGTGSTEAFF
TRBD2	TRBV7-3	TRBJ2-3	NA	TGTGCCAGCAGCTTAGCGGGGGGACACACAGATACGCAGTATTTT	CASSLAGGHTDTQYF
TRBD1	TRBV25-1	TRBJ2-7	NA	TGTGCCAGCAGTGACTGGGGGACAGGGGACCCCCCTAACGAGCAGTACTTC	CASSDWGTGDPPNEQYF
TRBD1	TRBV14	TRBJ1-5	NA	TGTGCCAGCAGCCAAGAAGGAGACAGGGGGCGAAAAGGACAGCCCCAGCATTTT	CASSQEGDRGRKGQPQHF
NA	TRBV30	TRBJ1-6	NA	TGTGCCTGGAGTGGGCAGAATAATTCACCCCTCCACTTT	CAWSGQNNSPLHF
NA	TRBV30	TRBJ2-2	NA	TGTGCCTGGAGTGTTGCGGGGTGGCCAACGTTCACCGGGGAGCTGTTTTTT	CAWSVAGWPTFTGELFF
NA	TRBV6-5	TRBJ1-2	once	TGTGCCAGCAGTTACTCGATGGACAGTGGCTACACCTTC	CASSYSMDSGYTF
TRBD1	TRBV7-3	TRBJ1-4	NA	TGTGCCAGCAGCCGGGGGACAGGAGTAAATGAAAAACTGTTTTTT	CASSRGTGVNEKLFF
NA	TRBV21-1	TRBJ1-6	NA	TGTGCCAGCAGCAAAGCTAGCTCCTATAATTCACCCCTCCACTTT	CASSKASSYNSPLHF
TRBD2	TRBV6-4	TRBJ2-1	few	TGTGCCAGCAGTGACTCTCCTAGCGGGCCTCACAATGAGCAGTTCTTC	CASSDSPSGPHNEQFF
TRBD2	TRBV5-1	TRBJ2-2	NA	TGCGCCAGCAGCTTGAGGTCTAGCGGCACCGGGGAGCTGTTTTTT	CASSLRSSGTGELFF
TRBD1	TRBV10-2	TRBJ1-1	few	TGCGCCAGCAAGAGAACAGGGGGCATCGCGAACACTGAAGCTTTCTTT	CASKRTGGIANTEAFF
TRBD2	TRBV5-6	TRBJ2-3	NA	TGTGCCAGCAGCTCGGGGACTAGCGGGGACCCTAGCACAGATACGCAGTATTTT	CASSSGTSGDPSTDTQYF
TRBD2	TRBV27	TRBJ2-1	NA	TGTGCCAGCAGTTCTTCTGGAGCGGGAGTTAATAATGAGCAGTTCTTC	CASSSSGAGVNNEQFF
TRBD1	TRBV6-5	TRBJ1-1	NA	TGTGCCAGCAGTTATGGACAGGGGCAAGTGAACACTGAAGCTTTCTTT	CASSYGQGQVNTEAFF
NA	TRBV6-5	TRBJ2-7	once	TGTGCCAGCAGACCACACACAGGCTCCTACGAGCAGTACTTC	CASRPHTGSYEQYF
TRBD1	TRBV5-1	TRBJ1-1	NA	TGCGCCAGCAGCTTGAACCGGGACAGTGAAACTGAAGCTTTCTTT	CASSLNRDSETEAFF
TRBD1	TRBV27	TRBJ1-4	NA	TGTGCCAGCAGATCGTTGGGACAGAATGAAAAACTGTTTTTT	CASRSLGQNEKLFF
NA	TRBV9	TRBJ2-2	NA	TGTGCCAGCACCCCATTCGGGGGGAACACCGGGGAGCTGTTTTTT	CASTPFGGNTGELFF
NA	TRBV5-4	TRBJ2-1	NA	TGTGCCAGCAGCCGCAGAGGCAGATACAATGAGCAGTTCTTC	CASSRRGRYNEQFF
TRBD1	TRBV2	TRBJ1-3	NA	TGTGCCAGCAGGGAGACCGGGACAGGGGGAAACACCATATATTTT	CASRETGTGGNTIYF
TRBD1	TRBV7-9	TRBJ1-3	few	TGTGCCAGCAGCTTATGGGGACAGGGTGGATCTGGAAACACCATATATTTT	CASSLWGQGGSGNTIYF
TRBD2	TRBV7-9	TRBJ2-1	NA	TGTGCCAGCAGCCAGAACCGGCGGGAGGGACCCAATGAGCAGTTCTTC	CASSQNRREGPNEQFF
TRBD1	TRBV30	TRBJ1-2	NA	TGTGCCTGGCAGCAGGGGGTTGGCTACACCTTC	CAWQQGVGYTF
TRBD1	TRBV6-1	TRBJ1-2	NA	TGTGCCAGCACCGAAGGGGGCAGGTATATGTATGGCTACACCTTC	CASTEGGRYMYGYTF
NA	TRBV7-9	TRBJ1-6	few	TGTGCCAGCAGCTTAGGCTATAGTTCACCCCTCCACTTT	CASSLGYSSPLHF
TRBD2	TRBV2	TRBJ2-5	NA	TGTGCCAGCAGTGGCTGGCTAGCGGGAGCCCAAGAGACCCGGTACTTC	CASSGWLAGAQETRYF
TRBD1	TRBV9	TRBJ2-1	NA	TGTGCCAGCAGCGTAGATGGCAGGGGGGAGCAGTTCTTC	CASSVDGRGEQFF
NA	TRBV19	TRBJ1-1	NA	TGTGCCAGTAGTAGAGGACAGCCCGAGACTGAAGCTTTCTTT	CASSRGQPETEAFF
TRBD1	TRBV15	TRBJ1-1	NA	TGTGCCACCAGCAGAGATAGACAGGGGGGTAGAGCTTTCTTT	CATSRDRQGGRAFF
TRBD1	TRBV13	TRBJ1-2	NA	TGTGCCAGCAGCTCCCCGGATTCGTCGGACAGGAGGGATGGCTACACCTTC	CASSSPDSSDRRDGYTF
NA	TRBV7-3	TRBJ2-7	NA	TGTGCCAGCAGAACCGGGACACCCGAGCAGTACTTC	CASRTGTPEQYF
TRBD1	TRBV5-1	TRBJ1-4	NA	TGCGCCAGCAGCTTCCGCAAGGGGGCAGAGGAAAAACTGTTTTTT	CASSFRKGAEEKLFF
NA	TRBV4-2	TRBJ2-1	NA	TGTGCCAGCAGCCCTAGACTGATGGGGGGGGCGCAAAATGAGCAGTTCTTC	CASSPRLMGGAQNEQFF
NA	TRBV27	TRBJ1-2	NA	TGTGCCAGCAGTTTATCGCCAGGGATCCTTTCGGGCGATGGCTACACCTTC	CASSLSPGILSGDGYTF